The TCR beta chain under discussion was sequenced for a study of spatial heterogeneity in lung cancer. V lost 5 bases and J lost 3; bases outside the gene matches: 7. This CDR3 has 14 amino acids. The germline V gene has CDR1 SGHTA and CDR2 FQGTGA. Time point specified: sample taken at primary tumor resection. Without sorting, whole RNA was sequenced from tumor, nontumor lung or frozen PBMC. TCRdb reprocessed the 5' RACE reads via MiXCR and lists one record per CDR3 protein. The sample shows approximately 92,000 distinct CDR3 sequences, 12% of them seen only once. The receptor was derived from a male donor with early-stage non-small cell lung cancer. This chain links TRBV7-3 with TRBJ2-7; TRBD1 agrees at 7 bases. The source material was PBMCs, sampled at surgery. DNA of the CDR3: TGTGCCAGCAGCCCGTCCGGGACAGTCTACGAGCAGTACTTC. It yields the protein CASSPSGTVYEQYF.